This T cell receptor beta chain was captured by sequencing in a study of T cells after yellow fever vaccination. Findings and limits, study-wide: It was the secondary response that reached its peak faster, day 5 versus 15, but it was weaker.

As to this clonotype: Its target is unknown.

Trimming at V came to 3 bases and at J to 1 base, leaving 9 bases not matched to a gene. The CDR3 length is 16 residues. CDR1 is SEHNR, CDR2 FQNEAQ, per germline (reference sequence). TCRdb called the 5' RACE reads again in MiXCR, with one record for every CDR3 protein. The sample lists approximately 550,000 distinct CDR3 sequences; roughly 19% were seen once. This chain links TRBV7-9 with TRBJ2-7; 7 nucleotides match TRBD2. This TCR derives from a man aged 25 to 40 who received the YFV17D yellow fever vaccine. Sequencing used PBMCs, obtained 15 days after the yellow fever booster vaccination. CDR3 DNA: TGTGCCAGCAGCTTCTTAAGCGGGACCCCATCCTACGAGCAGTACTTC. Its translation: CASSFLSGTPSYEQYF.